Below are 26 T cell receptor beta chains sequenced from a single sample in a study of cytomegalovirus exposure and HLA in healthy donors. PCR employed 60 Vbeta and 13 Jbeta primers. Generated by immunoSEQ multiplex PCR, the TCRdb table keeps only in-frame clones and is missing some. The sample gives 120,000 to 150,000 clones, 75% to 90% of which show up once; 1.2% is in the top ten. The material sequenced was PBMCs. The receptors were sampled from a female donor in good health and CMV-seronegative.

The chain couples TRBV5-5 to TRBJ1-5, with D tentatively TRBD1 (6 bases). Germline assignment: CDR1 SGHKS and CDR2 YYEKEE (reference sequence). V was pared by 4 bases and J by 4 bases, with 12 bases between. The CDR3 is 14 residues long. The DNA of the CDR3 is TGTGCCAGCAGCGAGAGGGGGTTAAATCAGCCCCAGCATTTT. Its translation is CASSERGLNQPQHF. The whole variable domain, filled in from reference TRBV5-5 and TRBJ1-5, reads DAGVTQSPTHLIKTRGQQVTLRCSPISGHKSVSWYQQVLGQGPQFIFQYYEKEERGRGNFPDRFSARQFPNYSSELNVNALLLGDSALYLCASSERGLNQPQHFGDGTRLSIL.

The V call is TRBV15, the J call TRBJ1-1; TRBD1 is a possible D gene (5 bases). Trimming stripped 3 bases from V and 5 bases from J, with 13 bases between. This CDR3 has 14 residues. Germline CDR1 and CDR2: LNHNV and YYDKDF (reference sequence). The CDR3 reads CATSRPAGGTEAFF. DNA of the CDR3: TGTGCCACCAGCAGGCCGGCGGGGGGGACTGAAGCTTTCTTT.

This chain uses TRBV5-1 with TRBJ2-7; TRBD1 aligns across 9 bases. Germline CDR1 reads SGHRS; CDR2 reads YFSETQ. With V trimmed by 7 bases and J by 4 bases, 6 bases remained unmatched. The CDR3 totals 13 residues. For the CDR3, the DNA is TGCGCCAGCCGGGACAGGGAGCGGTACGAGCAGTACTTC. It specifies CASRDRERYEQYF.

This clone was counted between two and nine times. This chain connects TRBV10-1 to TRBJ1-5, with 9 bases matching TRBD1. Germline V gene sequence: CDR1 WNHNN, CDR2 SYGVQD (reference sequence). Germline trimming cut 4 bases from V and 4 bases from J; bases unmatched to any gene: 2. The CDR3 loop spans 14 amino acids. CDR3 region: CASSGDRVNQPQHF. As DNA, the CDR3 is TGCGCCAGCAGTGGGGACAGGGTGAATCAGCCCCAGCATTTT.

This clone was seen a few times. J is TRBJ2-7 and V is TRBV11-2; no definite D call. This CDR3 has 14 residues. Germline loops: CDR1 SGHAT, CDR2 FQNNGV. Trimming left V 1 base short and J 3 bases short, with 10 bases between. The chain's CDR3 is CASSLGLSLYEQYF. As DNA, the CDR3 is TGTGCCAGCAGCTTAGGTCTATCCCTCTACGAGCAGTACTTC.

The CDR3 loop is CASTPTSGRYNEQFF. The CDR3 DNA is TGTGCCAGTACCCCGACTAGCGGGAGGTACAATGAGCAGTTCTTC. The chain has TRBV19 and TRBJ2-1, with 13 nucleotides matching TRBD2. CDR3 length: 15 amino acids. Germline V lookup: CDR1 LNHDA, CDR2 SQIVND (reference sequence). Unmatched junction bases numbered 4, after V lost 7 bases and J lost 4 bases.

CDR3 in amino acids: CASSRGIIETQYF. The CDR3 DNA reads TGTGCCAGCAGCCGGGGTATTATTGAGACCCAGTACTTC. The chain joins TRBV7-8 to TRBJ2-5, with D possibly matching TRBD2 (5 bases). CDR3 length equals 13 residues. In germline, CDR1 is SGHVS, CDR2 FQNEAQ. V shed 5 bases and J shed 5 bases, with 12 bases lying between them. Combining the CDR3 with reference TRBV7-8 and TRBJ2-5 gives the whole variable domain GAGVSQSPRYKVAKRGQDVALRCDPISGHVSLFWYQQALGQGPEFLTYFQNEAQLDKSGLPSDRFFAERPEGSVSTLKIQRTQQEDSAVYLCASSRGIIETQYFGPGTRLLVL.

The rearrangement links TRBV2 to TRBJ1-5; 8 nucleotides align to TRBD1. Per the germline V gene, CDR1 is SNHLY and CDR2 is FYNNEI. V shed 5 bases, J shed 4 bases, and the junction held 7 bases outside the gene matches. CDR3 length: 15 residues. The CDR3 region has the DNA TGTGCCAGCAGTTCTGACAGGGGCAGGAATCAGCCCCAGCATTTT. Translation gives CASSSDRGRNQPQHF.

V gene TRBV7-2 combines with J gene TRBJ2-3; the match to TRBD2 covers 16 bases. Trimming took 0 bases from V and 6 from J; bases not matched to a gene: 6. CDR1 SGHTA and CDR2 FQGNSA come from the germline V gene. This CDR3 comprises 18 residues. This CDR3 is CASSLATGTSGRVDTQYF. DNA for the CDR3: TGTGCCAGCAGCTTAGCAACCGGGACTAGCGGGAGGGTGGATACGCAGTATTTT.

The genes are TRBV7-2 and TRBJ2-7; 7 nucleotides agree with TRBD2. Germline lookup yields CDR1 SGHTA and CDR2 FQGNSA. V gave up 5 bases and J gave up 6 bases; unmatched junction bases: 13. The CDR3 extends over 15 amino acids. The CDR3 bases are TGTGCCAGCAGCCGCAGTTGGCGGGAGAGCATCGAGCAGTACTTC. This translates into CASSRSWRESIEQYF.

The rearrangement uses TRBV10-3 and TRBJ1-4; tentative D call: TRBD1 (5 bases). V was trimmed by 2 bases and J by 8 bases, leaving 9 bases between them. CDR1 and CDR2 from the germline V gene are ENHRY and SYGVKD. The CDR3 has 13 residues. The CDR3 loop is CAISERGGEKLFF. Here the CDR3 DNA reads TGTGCCATCAGTGAGCGGGGGGGAGAAAAACTGTTTTTT.

Regarding this clone: No conserved phenylalanine or tryptophan is present at the end of the CDR3, so a read error is the likely explanation. The genes are TRBV30 and TRBJ1-1; D is unresolved. V gave up 8 bases and J gave up 5 bases, with 18 bases separating them. Germline loops: CDR1 GTSNPN, CDR2 SVGIG (reference sequence). This CDR3 spans 13 amino acids. The CDR3, as DNA: TGTGCCCAAACCCCCCCCCGGCGGACTGAAGCTTTCGTT. Its translation is CAQTPPRRTEAFV.

This chain uses TRBV2 with TRBJ2-7; no definite D call. The CDR3 has 14 residues. Germline V gene lookup returns CDR1 SNHLY and CDR2 FYNNEI. V was shortened by 1 base and J by 2 bases, with 9 bases between the two germline ends. CDR3 sequence (DNA): TGTGCCAGCAGTGAAGGGAGCAAGACCTACGAGCAGTACTTC. Encoded protein: CASSEGSKTYEQYF.

The chain recombines TRBV6-5 with TRBJ2-7; D perhaps matches TRBD1 (6 bases). The CDR3 totals 13 residues. From germline, CDR1 is MNHEY and CDR2 SVGAGI. Trimming shortened V by 2 bases and J by 7 bases, and 12 bases separated the two germline ends. In DNA form, the CDR3 reads TGTGCCAGCAGTTACGCAGGGGCTGAGGAGCAGTACTTC. Residues: CASSYAGAEEQYF.

The chain links TRBV6-4 to TRBJ2-2, with 10 bases aligning to TRBD2. Germline trimming cut 2 bases from V and 6 bases from J; bases unmatched to any gene: 0. This CDR3 comprises 14 residues. CDR1 and CDR2 from the germline V gene are MRHNA and SNTAGT. The CDR3 coding sequence is TGTGCCAGCAGTGACCTAGCGGGAGCCGGGGAGCTGTTTTTT. It codes for CASSDLAGAGELFF.

V gene TRBV9 combines with J gene TRBJ2-7; 7 nucleotides line up with TRBD1. This CDR3 is 14 amino acids long. Trimming at V came to 2 bases and at J to 2 bases, leaving 4 bases not matched to a gene. Germline V gene data show CDR1 as SGDLS and CDR2 as YYNGEE. CDR3 nucleotides: TGTGCCAGCAGCGTCGGACAGGCCACCTACGAGCAGTACTTC. It yields the protein CASSVGQATYEQYF. Full variable domain (outside the CDR3, taken from reference TRBV9 and TRBJ2-7): DSGVTQTPKHLITATGQRVTLRCSPRSGDLSVYWYQQSLDQGLQFLIQYYNGEERAKGNILERFSAQQFPDLHSELNLSSLELGDSALYFCASSVGQATYEQYFGPGTRLTVT.

The table lists this clone with a few counts. The gene calls are TRBV2 and TRBJ2-7; perhaps TRBD2 as D (6 bases). Trimming stripped 6 bases from V and 0 bases from J, with 12 bases between. This CDR3 is built from 14 residues. In germline, CDR1 is SNHLY, CDR2 FYNNEI. CDR3 nucleotides: TGTGCCAGCAGGGAGGGGACCTCCTCCTACGAGCAGTACTTC. Protein product: CASREGTSSYEQYF.

The V gene is TRBV2, the J gene TRBJ2-5, with 7 bases identical to TRBD1. The closer fit of TRBJ2-7 to the DNA end suggests the J call may be wrong. This CDR3 comprises 14 residues. Germline V lookup: CDR1 SNHLY, CDR2 FYNNEI. In DNA, the CDR3 is TGTGCCAGCAGTTTCAGGGGGAGCTCCTACGAGCAGTACTTC. This gives the protein CASSFRGSSYEQYF.

This chain links TRBV28 with TRBJ2-3; D is possibly TRBD1 (6 bases). There are 15 residues in the CDR3. Trimming removed 6 bases at V and 2 bases at J, with 15 bases between. Germline assignment: CDR1 MDHEN and CDR2 SYDVKM. In nucleotides, the CDR3 is TGTGCCAGCAGATTCGACAGGAACCCCACAGATACGCAGTATTTT. Residues: CASRFDRNPTDTQYF.

This chain links TRBV29-1 with TRBJ2-1; the match to TRBD2 covers 9 bases. This CDR3 contains 13 residues. From germline, CDR1 is SQVTM and CDR2 ANQGSEA. With V trimmed by 7 bases and J by 3 bases, 4 bases remained unmatched. This chain's CDR3 is CSAREGIYNEQFF. The CDR3 coding sequence is TGCAGCGCGCGGGAGGGCATCTACAATGAGCAGTTCTTC.

This clone has a handful of counts. V and J are TRBV6-1 and TRBJ2-7; 7 nucleotides match TRBD1. This CDR3 contains 14 residues. V lost 6 bases and J lost 6; bases outside the gene matches: 11. From germline, CDR1 is MNHNS and CDR2 SASEGT. Here the CDR3 reads CASRETGLGGEQYF. The DNA for the CDR3 is TGTGCCAGCAGGGAGACAGGGCTCGGAGGCGAGCAGTACTTC.

The V and J genes are TRBV6-5 and TRBJ1-5; TRBD1 might be the D (5 bases). Germline-derived CDR1 and CDR2 are MNHEY and SVGAGI. The germline V and J ends were trimmed by 4 bases and 3 bases, with 7 bases remaining between them. There are 13 residues in the CDR3. DNA of the CDR3: TGTGCCAGCAGTTCTGGACACAATCAGCCCCAGCATTTT. Translation gives CASSSGHNQPQHF.

The chain combines TRBV5-6 with TRBJ2-1, with 10 nucleotides matching TRBD2. Unmatched junction bases numbered 8, after V lost 1 base and J lost 7 bases. The CDR3 is made up of 16 amino acids. CDR1 is SGHDT and CDR2 is YYEEEE in the germline V gene. In DNA form, the CDR3 reads TGTGCCAGCAGCTTGTATCAAGCGGGAGGGATAAATGAGCAGTTCTTC. Amino acids: CASSLYQAGGINEQFF.

This clone has a single count. The rearrangement joins TRBV28 to TRBJ1-4; a possible D gene is TRBD1 (6 bases). The CDR3 contains 14 residues. Trimming took off 4 bases at V and 8 bases at J, with 14 bases between the two ends. Germline V gene sequence: CDR1 MDHEN, CDR2 SYDVKM. The CDR3 DNA is TGTGCCAGCAGTTCAACAGGGTCCGGCGAAAAACTGTTTTTT. It encodes CASSSTGSGEKLFF.

This chain joins TRBV29-1 and TRBJ2-5; D is perhaps TRBD2 (6 bases). The length of the CDR3 is 11 residues. V lost 6 bases to trimming and J lost 7 bases, with 12 bases between them. CDR1 and CDR2 from the germline V gene are SQVTM and ANQGSEA. The CDR3 DNA sequence: TGCAGCGTCGGGGGTGATGCGACCCAGTACTTC. Translating gives CSVGGDATQYF.

This clone is a singleton in its sample. The chain carries TRBV5-6 and TRBJ2-7, with 9 bases that match TRBD1. Looked up from germline, CDR1 is SGHDT and CDR2 is YYEEEE. V lost 4 bases, J lost 5 bases, and 7 bases stayed unmatched. The CDR3 runs 14 residues. CDR3 sequence: CASSVGTGSHEQYF. The CDR3 DNA reads TGTGCCAGCAGCGTAGGGACAGGGTCCCACGAGCAGTACTTC.